This T cell receptor beta chain was identified in a study of breast tumors, draining lymph nodes, adjacent tissues. Broader study findings: The lymph node origin of tumor T cells was framed as consistent with a hypothesis, not demonstrated.

Germline CDR1 reads SGHTA; CDR2 reads FQGNSA. J lost 8 bases, V lost 5 bases, and 7 bases had no gene match. This CDR3 contains 14 residues. Axillary draining lymph nodes of breast cancer patients supplied the node samples. Comment on this clonotype: Its antigen is undetermined.

TCRdb reprocessed the multiplex PCR reads via MiXCR and lists one record per CDR3 protein. The sample holds fewer than 200,000 distinct CDR3 sequences, roughly a third seen once. The clonotype was recovered from a female donor with breast cancer. Some clones in this sample may be carry-over from other donors' samples. Sequencing used axillary lymph node tissue. The rearrangement joins TRBV7-2 to TRBJ1-4; 8 bases map to TRBD1. CDR3 coding DNA: TGTGCCAGCAGCCAACGGGACAGGAACGAAAAACTGTTTTTT. It codes for CASSQRDRNEKLFF.